The clone carrying this T cell receptor beta chain showed up many times. The data are from a study of T cells after yellow fever vaccination. Study background: The authors prepared low-cell-number fractions using SMART-Seq v4 Ultra Low Input.

MiXCR, run by TCRdb on the 5' RACE reads, gives a single entry per CDR3 protein. The sample has 75,000 to 100,000 distinct CDR3 sequences, about 8.4% seen once. The CDR3 is made up of 12 amino acids. Germline CDR1 reads SQVTM; CDR2 reads ANQGSEA. Between the trimmed V and J ends, which lost 5 bases and 8 bases, there was a span of 12 bases. V and J are TRBV29-1 and TRBJ1-4; perhaps TRBD1 as D (5 bases). Sequences were derived from CD8+ T cells not binding an NS4B(214-222) dextramer, sorted from PBMCs, sampled roughly 15 days after the first yellow fever vaccination. The sequence derives from a man aged 18 to 29 who received the YFV17D yellow fever vaccine. CDR3 residues: CSVTGLEEKLFF. DNA for the CDR3: TGCAGCGTTACGGGACTTGAGGAAAAACTGTTTTTT.